The clone carrying this T cell receptor (beta chain) was detected only a few times. No antigen is known for it. This entry comes from a study of T cell repertoires in cytomegalovirus infection. Study as a whole: Public TCR beta signature analysis indicated the presence of both CMV infection and matching HLA type.

Study findings and constraints: HLA-C-restricted TCR beta clonotypes specific for CMV led the ex vivo response. CMV carriers with the relevant HLA were identified by cumulative public TCR beta family frequency.

V was cut by 8 bases and J by 1 base, with 18 bases left in between. CDR3 size: 16 residues. Germline V lookup: CDR1 SNHLY, CDR2 FYNNEI. TCRdb passed the reads through MiXCR, listing each CDR3 protein once. Here the sample spans more than 400,000 distinct CDR3 sequences, more than 20% being singletons. V and J are TRBV2 and TRBJ2-1; a possible D gene is TRBD2 (6 bases). This receptor was taken from a human donor in good health (CMV status not recorded). Some clones in this sample may be carry-over from other donors' samples. The sequenced material came from PBMCs. The CDR3 region is CASFFRDSHSYNEQFF. CDR3 DNA: TGTGCCAGCTTCTTCCGGGACTCCCATTCCTACAATGAGCAGTTCTTC.